The T cell receptor beta chain described here comes from a study of neurological immune-mediated disorders (dated by TCRdb to the late 2010s). In terms of the full investigation: Among the approximately 34 multiple sclerosis patients, relapsing-remitting MS was present in some 31 and secondary progressive MS was present in 3. The study compared peripheral blood TCR-beta repertoires of HTLV-I-associated myelopathy (HAM/TSP) patients, multiple sclerosis patients and healthy controls using UMI-based sequencing. The 90 to 120 TCR-beta libraries covered PBMC samples along with longitudinal samples, technical triplicates, and paired sorted CD4+ and CD8+ T-cell subsets. The cohort included 60 to 70 subjects: 14 with HAM/TSP, some 34 with multiple sclerosis, and 20 healthy controls.

To synthesize cDNA, template-switch 5'RACE was performed with a primer carrying a 10-nucleotide random unique molecular identifier so that each TCR transcript was tagged. Every sequencing run yielded over 200 million TCR-beta sequences covering 15-18 subjects. The RNeasy kit was used for extraction of total RNA. The KAPA Real-time Library Amplification kit was used to amplify TCR-beta VDJ regions with primers targeting the TCR constant region and the 5'RACE anchor. Sample indexes and Illumina adaptors were added in a first PCR, and a second PCR then increased library yield. After Ampure bead purification, the roughly 650 bp TCR product was size-selected on a 2% E-gel SizeSelection system. Before pooling, library quality was assessed on a Bioanalyzer, concentration was determined with Qubit, and library quantification was performed with the Kapa Library Quantification kit. An Illumina HiSeq 2500 was used to sequence the libraries paired-end at 2 x 150 bp. To increase sequence diversity, about 23-30% phiX was spiked into each library pool. On the study's bioinformatics: The UMI-based MiGEC pipeline processed quality-filtered reads and removed over 75% of raw TCR sequences during error correction. VDJ genes were aligned to IMGT germline references, and clonotypes were defined by unique CDR3 amino acid sequence plus V-J genes. Clonal expansion, Shannon diversity and CDR3 relatedness (CalcPairwiseDistances, ClusterSamples) were evaluated with VDJtools, and phylogenetic trees were built with CLCbio workbench. A clone was classed as expanded if it had 8 or more unique UMIs, a cutoff based on coefficient-of-variation modelling across technical triplicates. TCRdb ran its own pipeline on the public reads, namely fastp trimming at Q25 and MiXCR clone calling, and kept in-frame beta chains. Each entry merges the rows of one CDR3 protein and shows their most common DNA and genes. The V and J calls were not made by the authors but by TCRdb's processing. This sample lists approximately 74,000 distinct CDR3 sequences; around 5.2% were detected once. The ten largest clones capture 6.5% to 9% of the sample.

Results the study describes overall, beyond this receptor: The highest TCR clonal expansion was observed in HAM/TSP patients, whereas the lowest was observed in MS patients, even when compared with healthy controls. No identical CDR3 amino acid sequences were found to be shared among expanded clones across subjects, suggesting that TCR-beta repertoires were private in all groups. No association of the MS cluster with clinical or MRI features was observed, and the need for larger cohorts was stated by the authors. Repertoires from 18 of 34 MS patients were grouped by phylogenetic analysis into a cluster of related CDR3 sequences, suggesting a possible repertoire-level signature.

For unsorted PBMC libraries, 2 million PBMCs were used after storage in RNAlater at -80 degrees C until RNA extraction. Multiple sclerosis patients were enrolled in a US clinical protocol evaluating disease progression by magnetic resonance imaging. Peripheral blood was subjected to Ficoll-Hypaque density gradient centrifugation to isolate PBMCs, which were then cryopreserved in liquid nitrogen. V ends up 5 bases short and J 6 bases short, with an unmatched junction base count of 7. Per the germline V gene, SGHTA is the CDR1 and FQGNSA is the CDR2. The CDR3 sequence holds 14 residues, the cysteine and phenylalanine included. The read is trimmed to its CDR3 DNA, 42 bases read in frame from base 1. This clonotype was picked up many times. The antigen it recognizes is unknown. No clone much larger than this one lies a single base away; base qualities are absent.

The receptor's source is a man aged 18 to 29 with multiple sclerosis. Sequencing used PBMCs. The chain joins TRBV7-2 to TRBJ2-7; a stretch of 10 junction bases matches TRBD2. The nucleotide sequence is TGTGCCAGCAGCCTAACTAGCGGGAACGGCGAGCAGTACTTC. Its protein product is CASSLTSGNGEQYF.